This T cell receptor (beta chain) was sequenced during a study of Graves' ophthalmopathy and Graves' hyperthyroidism. Germline V gene lookup returns CDR1 KGHSH and CDR2 LQKENI. Trimming removed 6 bases at V and 8 bases at J, with 20 bases between. The length of the CDR3 is 16 residues. Exclusion covered patients with other autoimmune diseases or uncontrolled infections (as well as pregnancy or lactation). This clonotype was seen a handful of times. RNA transcripts provided the template for amplifying TCR beta CDR3 regions. First-round RT-PCR relied on HTBI primers, and a second-round multiplex PCR came next. Using its own MiXCR run on the multiplex PCR reads, TCRdb lists one record per CDR3 protein. The table lists a few hundred thousand distinct CDR3 sequences, 17% of them singletons.

The clonotype comes from an adult woman with stable Graves' hyperthyroidism. V is TRBV18 and J is TRBJ1-6; possible D gene TRBD1, 5 bases. Specimen: peripheral blood. CDR3: CASSHQVRAGDSPLHF. CDR3 bases: TGTGCCAGCTCTCACCAAGTCCGGGCGGGGGATTCACCCCTCCACTTT.